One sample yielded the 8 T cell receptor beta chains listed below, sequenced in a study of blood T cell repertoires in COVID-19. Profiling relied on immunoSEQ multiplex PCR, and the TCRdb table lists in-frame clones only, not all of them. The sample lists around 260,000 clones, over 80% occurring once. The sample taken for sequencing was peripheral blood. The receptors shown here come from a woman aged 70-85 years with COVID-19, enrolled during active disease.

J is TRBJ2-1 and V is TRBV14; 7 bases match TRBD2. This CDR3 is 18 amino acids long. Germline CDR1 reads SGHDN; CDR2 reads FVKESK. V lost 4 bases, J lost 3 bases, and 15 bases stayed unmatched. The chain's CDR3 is CASSPTQTLAASYNEQFF. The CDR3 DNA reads TGTGCCAGCAGCCCCACGCAGACCCTAGCGGCAAGCTACAATGAGCAGTTCTTC.

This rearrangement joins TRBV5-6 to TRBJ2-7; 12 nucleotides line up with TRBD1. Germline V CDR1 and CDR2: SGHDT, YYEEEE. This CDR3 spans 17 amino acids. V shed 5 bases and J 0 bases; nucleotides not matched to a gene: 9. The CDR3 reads CASRSTGQGASSYEQYF. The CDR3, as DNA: TGTGCCAGCAGATCTACGGGACAGGGGGCCTCCTCCTACGAGCAGTACTTC. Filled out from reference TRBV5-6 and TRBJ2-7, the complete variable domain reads DAGVTQSPTHLIKTRGQQVTLRCSPKSGHDTVSWYQQALGQGPQFIFQYYEEEERQRGNFPDRFSGHQFPNYSSELNVNALLLGDSALYLCASRSTGQGASSYEQYFGPGTRLTVT.

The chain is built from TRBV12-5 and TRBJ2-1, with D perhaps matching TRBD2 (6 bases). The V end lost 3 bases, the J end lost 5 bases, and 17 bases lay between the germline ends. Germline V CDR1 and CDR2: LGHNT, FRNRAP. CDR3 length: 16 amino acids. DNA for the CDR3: TGTGCTAGTGGTTTTATGGGGGACTTTGGTGACAATGAGCAGTTCTTC. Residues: CASGFMGDFGDNEQFF.

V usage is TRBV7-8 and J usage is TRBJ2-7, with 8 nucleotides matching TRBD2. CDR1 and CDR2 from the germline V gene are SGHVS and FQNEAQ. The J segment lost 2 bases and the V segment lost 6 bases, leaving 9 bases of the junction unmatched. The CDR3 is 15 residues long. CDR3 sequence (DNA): TGTGCCAGCAGGGCTAGCGGGTCATACACCTACGAGCAGTACTTC. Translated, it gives CASRASGSYTYEQYF.

In DNA form, the CDR3 reads TGTGCCACCAGCAAAGCAGGGGGCCGAAAGTCCTACAATGAGCAGTTCTTC. This translates into CATSKAGGRKSYNEQFF. The chain is built from TRBV15 and TRBJ2-1; TRBD1 agrees at 8 bases. Trimming cost V 4 bases and J 1 base; bases outside gene matches: 9. The V gene's germline CDR1 is LNHNV and CDR2 YYDKDF (reference sequence). The length of the CDR3 is 17 residues.

The CDR3 DNA follows: TGTGCCAGCAGCCACAGCTTGGGGGGCCAAGAGACCCAGTACTTC. This sequence encodes CASSHSLGGQETQYF. The gene calls are TRBV12-1 and TRBJ2-5; TRBD2, the table's D call, was not compared with the DNA. TRBV12-1 is described as a pseudogene. The CDR3 contains 15 residues.

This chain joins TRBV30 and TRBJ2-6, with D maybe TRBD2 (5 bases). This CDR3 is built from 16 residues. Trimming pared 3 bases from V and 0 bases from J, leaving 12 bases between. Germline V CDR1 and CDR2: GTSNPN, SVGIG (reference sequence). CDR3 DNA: TGTGCCTGGAGAGAGGGCAGGCCCTCTGGGGCCAACGTCCTGACTTTC. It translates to CAWREGRPSGANVLTF.

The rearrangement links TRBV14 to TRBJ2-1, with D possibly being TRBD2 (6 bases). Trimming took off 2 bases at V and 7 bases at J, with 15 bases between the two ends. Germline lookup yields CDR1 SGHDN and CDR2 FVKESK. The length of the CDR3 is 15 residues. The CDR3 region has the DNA TGTGCCAGCAGCCAAATGGGGGGAGTGCTAAATGAGCAGTTCTTC. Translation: CASSQMGGVLNEQFF.